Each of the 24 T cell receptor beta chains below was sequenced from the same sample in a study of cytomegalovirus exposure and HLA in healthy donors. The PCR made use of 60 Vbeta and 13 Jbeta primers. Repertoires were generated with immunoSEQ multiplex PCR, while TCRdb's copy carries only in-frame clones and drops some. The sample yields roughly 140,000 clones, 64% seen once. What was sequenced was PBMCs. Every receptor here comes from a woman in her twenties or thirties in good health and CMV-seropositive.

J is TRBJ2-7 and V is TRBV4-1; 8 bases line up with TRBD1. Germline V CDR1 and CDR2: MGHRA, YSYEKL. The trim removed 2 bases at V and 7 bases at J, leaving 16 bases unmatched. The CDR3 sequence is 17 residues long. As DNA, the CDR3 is TGCGCCAGCAGCCAATTGGGAAGGACAGGGCGAGGATGGGAGCAGTACTTC. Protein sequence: CASSQLGRTGRGWEQYF.

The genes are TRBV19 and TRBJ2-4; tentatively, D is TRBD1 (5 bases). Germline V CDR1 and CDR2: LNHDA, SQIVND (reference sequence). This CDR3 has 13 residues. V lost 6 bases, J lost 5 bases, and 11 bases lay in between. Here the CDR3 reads CASRGRVENIQYF. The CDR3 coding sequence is TGTGCCAGTAGGGGCAGGGTCGAAAACATTCAGTACTTC.

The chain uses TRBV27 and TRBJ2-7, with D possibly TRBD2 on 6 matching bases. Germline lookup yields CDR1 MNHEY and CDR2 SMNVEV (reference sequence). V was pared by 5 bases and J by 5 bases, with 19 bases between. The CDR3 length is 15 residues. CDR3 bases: TGTGCCAGCAGTCCCCTGAAAGCGGGTCAGGACGAGCAGTACTTC. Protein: CASSPLKAGQDEQYF.

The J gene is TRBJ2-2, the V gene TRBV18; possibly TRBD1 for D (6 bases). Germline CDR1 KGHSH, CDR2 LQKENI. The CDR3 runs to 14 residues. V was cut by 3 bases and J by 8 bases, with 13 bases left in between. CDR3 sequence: CASSPEQGSGELFF. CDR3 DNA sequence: TGTGCCAGCTCACCCGAACAGGGTTCAGGGGAGCTGTTTTTT.

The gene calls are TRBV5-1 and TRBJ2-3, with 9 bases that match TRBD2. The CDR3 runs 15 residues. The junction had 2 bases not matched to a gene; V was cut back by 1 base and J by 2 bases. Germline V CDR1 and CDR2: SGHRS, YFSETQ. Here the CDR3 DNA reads TGCGCCAGCAGCTTGCGCGGGAGGGTCACAGATACGCAGTATTTT. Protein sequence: CASSLRGRVTDTQYF.

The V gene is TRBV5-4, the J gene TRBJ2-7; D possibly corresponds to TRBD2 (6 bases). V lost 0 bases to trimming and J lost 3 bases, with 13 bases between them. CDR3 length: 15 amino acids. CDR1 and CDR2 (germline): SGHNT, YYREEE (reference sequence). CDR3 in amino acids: CASSLGIGSGYEQYF. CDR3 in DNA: TGTGCCAGCAGCTTGGGCATCGGGAGTGGCTACGAGCAGTACTTC.

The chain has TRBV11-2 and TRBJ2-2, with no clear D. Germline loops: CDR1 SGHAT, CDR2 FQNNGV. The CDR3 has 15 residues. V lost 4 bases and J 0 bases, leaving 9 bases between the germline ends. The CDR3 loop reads CASSSRFANTGELFF. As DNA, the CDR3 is TGTGCCAGCAGCTCTCGGTTCGCGAACACCGGGGAGCTGTTTTTT.

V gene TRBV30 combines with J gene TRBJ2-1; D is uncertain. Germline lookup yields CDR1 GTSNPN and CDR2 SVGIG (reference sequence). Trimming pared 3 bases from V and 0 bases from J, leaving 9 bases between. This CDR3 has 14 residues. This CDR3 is CAWSAADSYNEQFF. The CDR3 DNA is TGTGCCTGGAGCGCTGCGGACTCCTACAATGAGCAGTTCTTC.

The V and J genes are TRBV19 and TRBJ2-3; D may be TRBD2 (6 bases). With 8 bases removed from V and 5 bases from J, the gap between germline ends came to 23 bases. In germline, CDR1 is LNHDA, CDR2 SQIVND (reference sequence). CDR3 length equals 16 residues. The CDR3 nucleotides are TGTGCCAGTGGCCTTAGTATATCCGGGAGCGGAGATACGCAGTATTTT. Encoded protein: CASGLSISGSGDTQYF.

DNA for the CDR3: TGTGCCAGCAGTGACTCGATGCGGGCCGGGGAGCTGTTTTTT. Translated: CASSDSMRAGELFF. The V gene is TRBV6-4, the J gene TRBJ2-2; tentatively, D is TRBD2 (5 bases). Germline V gives CDR1 MRHNA, CDR2 SNTAGT. This CDR3 spans 14 amino acids. V lost 0 bases and J 6 bases, leaving 8 bases between the germline ends.

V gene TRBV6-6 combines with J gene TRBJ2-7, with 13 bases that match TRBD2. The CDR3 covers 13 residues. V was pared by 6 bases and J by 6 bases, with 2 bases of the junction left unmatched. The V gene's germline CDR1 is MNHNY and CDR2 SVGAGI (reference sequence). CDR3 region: CASRLAGGPEQYF. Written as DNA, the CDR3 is TGTGCCAGCAGACTAGCGGGGGGGCCCGAGCAGTACTTC.

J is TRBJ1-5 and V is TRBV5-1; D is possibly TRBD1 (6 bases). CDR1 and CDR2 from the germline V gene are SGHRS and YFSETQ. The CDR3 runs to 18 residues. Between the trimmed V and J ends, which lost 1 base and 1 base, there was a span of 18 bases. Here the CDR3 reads CASSLYPSRGLSNQPQHF. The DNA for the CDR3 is TGCGCCAGCAGCTTGTATCCCTCCAGGGGTCTGAGCAATCAGCCCCAGCATTTT. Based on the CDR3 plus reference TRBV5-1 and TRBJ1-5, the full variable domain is KAGVTQTPRYLIKTRGQQVTLSCSPISGHRSVSWYQQTPGQGLQFLFEYFSETQRNKGNFPGRFSGRQFSNSRSEMNVSTLELGDSALYLCASSLYPSRGLSNQPQHFGDGTRLSIL.

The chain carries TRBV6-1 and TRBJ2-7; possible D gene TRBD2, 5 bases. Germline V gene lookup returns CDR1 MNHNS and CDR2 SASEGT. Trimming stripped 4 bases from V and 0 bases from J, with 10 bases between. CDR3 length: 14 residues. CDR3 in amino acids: CASSVRESSYEQYF. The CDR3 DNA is TGTGCCAGCAGTGTAAGGGAGAGCTCCTACGAGCAGTACTTC.

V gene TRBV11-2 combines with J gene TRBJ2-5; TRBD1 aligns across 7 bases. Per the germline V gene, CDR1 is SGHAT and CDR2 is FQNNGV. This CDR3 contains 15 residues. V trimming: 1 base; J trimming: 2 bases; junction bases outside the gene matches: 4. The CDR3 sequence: CASSLGGTVQETQYF. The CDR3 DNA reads TGTGCCAGCAGCTTAGGGGGGACAGTTCAAGAGACCCAGTACTTC.

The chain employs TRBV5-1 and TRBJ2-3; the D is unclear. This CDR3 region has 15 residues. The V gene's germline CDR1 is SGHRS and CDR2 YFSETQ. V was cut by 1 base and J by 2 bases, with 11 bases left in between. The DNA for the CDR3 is TGCGCCAGCAGCTTGTACCGGAGCTACACAGATACGCAGTATTTT. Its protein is CASSLYRSYTDTQYF.

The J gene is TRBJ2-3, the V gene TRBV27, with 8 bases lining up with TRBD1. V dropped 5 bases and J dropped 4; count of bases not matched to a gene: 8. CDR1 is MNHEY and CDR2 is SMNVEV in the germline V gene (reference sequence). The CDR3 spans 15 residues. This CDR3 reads CASSPQGASSDTQYF. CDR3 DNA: TGTGCCAGCAGTCCCCAGGGGGCAAGTTCAGATACGCAGTATTTT.

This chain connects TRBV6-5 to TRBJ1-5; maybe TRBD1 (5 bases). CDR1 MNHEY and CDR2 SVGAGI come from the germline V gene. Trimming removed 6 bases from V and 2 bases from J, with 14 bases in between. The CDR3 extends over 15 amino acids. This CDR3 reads CASSPLGEGNQPQHF. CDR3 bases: TGTGCCAGCAGCCCTTTAGGGGAGGGCAATCAGCCCCAGCATTTT.

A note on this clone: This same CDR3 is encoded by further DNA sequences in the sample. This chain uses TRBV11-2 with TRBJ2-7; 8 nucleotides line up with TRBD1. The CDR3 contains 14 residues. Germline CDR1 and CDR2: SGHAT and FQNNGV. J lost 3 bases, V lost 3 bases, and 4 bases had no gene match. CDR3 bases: TGTGCCAGCAGCTTCGGACAGGGAGTCTACGAGCAGTACTTC. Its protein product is CASSFGQGVYEQYF.

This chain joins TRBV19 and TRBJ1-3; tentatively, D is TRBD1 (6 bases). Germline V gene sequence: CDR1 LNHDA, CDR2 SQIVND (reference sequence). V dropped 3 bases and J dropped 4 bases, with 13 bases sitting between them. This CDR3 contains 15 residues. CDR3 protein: CASSIGWGHGNTIYF. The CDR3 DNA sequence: TGTGCCAGTAGTATTGGCTGGGGGCACGGAAACACCATATATTTT.

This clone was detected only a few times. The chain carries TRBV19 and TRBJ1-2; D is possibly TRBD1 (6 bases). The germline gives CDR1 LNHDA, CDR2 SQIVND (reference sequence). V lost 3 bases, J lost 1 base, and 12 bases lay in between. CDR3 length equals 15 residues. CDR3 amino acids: CASSIGGDSNYGYTF. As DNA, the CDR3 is TGTGCCAGTAGTATTGGGGGCGACAGTAACTATGGCTACACCTTC.

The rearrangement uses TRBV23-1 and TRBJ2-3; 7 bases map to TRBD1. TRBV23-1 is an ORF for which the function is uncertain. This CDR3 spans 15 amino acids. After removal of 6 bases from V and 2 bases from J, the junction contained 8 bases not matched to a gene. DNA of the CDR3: TGCGCCAGCAGCCCACCGGGGACAGACACAGATACGCAGTATTTT. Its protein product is CASSPPGTDTDTQYF.

CDR3 bases: TGTGCCAGCAGCCTTGGCGGGACCCCCTACGAGCAGTACTTC. Its translation: CASSLGGTPYEQYF. The V gene is TRBV5-4, the J gene TRBJ2-7, with D possibly matching TRBD2 (6 bases). This CDR3 is 14 amino acids long. V lost 4 bases to trimming and J lost 2 bases, with 13 bases between them. Germline loops: CDR1 SGHNT, CDR2 YYREEE (reference sequence).

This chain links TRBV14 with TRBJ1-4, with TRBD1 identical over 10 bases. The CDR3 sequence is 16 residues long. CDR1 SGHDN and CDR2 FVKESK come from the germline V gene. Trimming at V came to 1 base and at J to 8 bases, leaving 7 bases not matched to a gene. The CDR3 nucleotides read TGTGCCAGCAGCCAAGGCGGCGACAGGGGGCTAGAAAAACTGTTTTTT. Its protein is CASSQGGDRGLEKLFF. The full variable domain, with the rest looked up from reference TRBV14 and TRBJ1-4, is EAGVTQFPSHSVIEKGQTVTLRCDPISGHDNLYWYRRVMGKEIKFLLHFVKESKQDESGMPNNRFLAERTGGTYSTLKVQPAELEDSGVYFCASSQGGDRGLEKLFFGSGTQLSVL.

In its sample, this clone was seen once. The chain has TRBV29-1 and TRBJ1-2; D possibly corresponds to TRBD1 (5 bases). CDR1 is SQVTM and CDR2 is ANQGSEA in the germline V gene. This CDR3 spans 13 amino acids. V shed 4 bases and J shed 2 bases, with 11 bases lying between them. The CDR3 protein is CSVVATVNYGYTF. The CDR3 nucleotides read TGCAGCGTTGTGGCGACAGTCAACTATGGCTACACCTTC.